Reported below is one TCR beta chain. Tagging with unique molecular identifiers was applied to individual cDNA molecules. TCRdb re-analysed the 5' RACE reads in MiXCR, keeping a single row per CDR3 protein. The repertoire holds about 50,000 distinct CDR3 sequences, with roughly 9.3% as singletons. The sample originates from a study of early T cells in non-severe SARS-CoV-2 infection. Study-level information: Sequencing of bulk RNA from unsorted whole blood was done, without chain pairing.

J lost 2 bases, V lost 0 bases, and 5 bases had no gene match. Per the germline V gene, CDR1 is MNHEY and CDR2 is SVGAGI. This CDR3 has 16 amino acids. This sequence joins TRBV6-5 and TRBJ2-7; 9 nucleotides agree with TRBD2. The source is an adult who was a healthcare worker with PCR-confirmed SARS-CoV-2 infection or an uninfected control (not recorded which). The sample comprised whole blood. Here the CDR3 DNA reads TGTGCCAGCAGTTACTCGGTGACTAGCGGAACCTACGAGCAGTACTTC. Residues: CASSYSVTSGTYEQYF.